This TCR beta chain was obtained from a study of human T cells and chemical hapten exposure (dated by TCRdb to about 2021). General notes on the study: Libraries were pooled for sequencing, and variation in per-sample TCR yields was attributed mainly to small differences in library volumes within the pool. The study tracked peripheral blood TCR repertoire changes in vivo during primary and secondary sensitization to the hapten diphenylcyclopropenone (DPC) in alopecia patients. From each blood RNA sample, both TCR alpha and TCR beta chains were sequenced.

The research as a whole found: DPC sensitization did not change how many TCRs were above 1 in 1000 frequency, and no evidence was found of alterations in global repertoire structure. Repeated subsampling changed both the strength of the expansion versus patch-test correlation and the threshold at which the correlation became significant.

The CDR3 holds 15 amino acids from the cysteine to the phenylalanine. Here the CDR3 DNA is all that survives: 45 bases in frame from base 1. The germline V gene yields LGHNA for CDR1 and YNFKEQ for CDR2. The V end gives up 1 base and the J end 9 bases, leaving 12 bases in the junction not matched to a gene. This clonotype was found a few times. Which antigen it targets is not known. Per-nucleotide qualities are absent, and no much larger clonotype sits a single base away. The time point tag for this specimen amounts to: healthy volunteer bleed at 6 weeks. Total RNA was extracted from unfractionated whole blood collected in Tempus Blood RNA tubes. About five healthy volunteers were used as TCR sequencing controls and were bled at day 0, 2 weeks and 6 weeks. Preparation of the library involved RACE. TCRdb shows the sequencer as NextSeq 500. During library preparation, unique molecular identifiers were attached to individual cDNA molecules so that TCRs could be counted quantitatively and reproducibly. Per the authors' processing: Samples had a median of roughly 99,000 TCRs, with a range from about 23,224 to 750,000. The Decombinator software suite was used to annotate V, J and CDR3 in the TCR reads. Every sample was subsampled to the same number of TCRs (28,000) for the PS versus PT1 abundance plots. TCRs were defined as expanded if absent before sensitization and observed at least eight times at the 2-week time point. TCRdb reworked the public reads: Q25 trimming with fastp, MiXCR clone assembly, productive beta chains retained. CDR3 protein duplicates are merged, each entry listing the most common genes and DNA. The V and J calls were determined by TCRdb, not by the authors. This sample holds around 80,000 distinct CDR3 sequences; over 8.5% were observed only once. Together, the top ten hold approximately 1.4% of the sample.

The sample comprised whole blood. The sequence derives from a male donor in good health. Some clones in this sample may be carry-over from other donors' samples. The chain is assembled from TRBV4-2 and TRBJ2-7, with 7 junctional bases fitting TRBD1. At the DNA level, the sequence is TGTGCCAGCAGCCAAGGGACAGGAGTTCCAGGAGGGCAGTACTTC. Translated, this gives CASSQGTGVPGGQYF.